The clone carrying this T cell receptor beta chain was observed a single time. As originally analysed: By means of reference gene primer amplification, nucleated cell counts were estimated. The repertoire was sequenced with immunoSEQ multiplex PCR; TCRdb's copy has only in-frame clones and lacks some. V and J calls and clone size are copied from that table; D and trimming were computed from the DNA. The sample holds roughly 250,000 clones, approximately 85% seen once. The CDR3 is 16 amino acids. Germline CDR1 is SGHRS and CDR2 is YFSETQ. The trim removed 0 bases at V and 5 bases at J, leaving 7 bases unmatched. This specimen comes from a study of blood T cell repertoires in COVID-19. Study details: Samples taken during acute and convalescent COVID-19 were collected in the United States, Italy and Spain.

The chain couples TRBV5-1 to TRBJ2-2; TRBD1 aligns across 7 bases. The receptor was isolated from a woman aged 45-65 years who had recovered from COVID-19. The specimen sequenced was PBMCs or T cells enriched from blood (not recorded which). The CDR3 here is CASSLAGTEVTGELFF. The CDR3 DNA sequence: TGCGCCAGCAGCTTGGCCGGGACAGAAGTAACCGGGGAGCTGTTTTTT.